Presented here are 9 T cell receptor beta chains from one specimen sequenced in a study of T cell changes during pregnancy in multiple sclerosis. Sequencing used immunoSEQ multiplex PCR; TCRdb keeps in-frame clones, though not all of them. The top ten hold about 10% of the sample, which has approximately 32,000 clones, roughly 87% seen once. The source was CD8+ T cells from peripheral blood mononuclear cells, collected in the second trimester of pregnancy. These receptors all come from a female donor with multiple sclerosis, enrolled in a pregnancy study.

The chain recombines TRBV5-1 with TRBJ2-5; the match to TRBD1 covers 7 bases. V shed 4 bases and J 1 base; nucleotides not matched to a gene: 7. CDR1 and CDR2 from the germline V gene are SGHRS and YFSETQ. The CDR3 spans 15 residues. Written as DNA, the CDR3 is TGCGCCAGCAGCCCCTTCAGGGACAGCCAAGAGACCCAGTACTTC. It translates to CASSPFRDSQETQYF.

This chain uses TRBV4-1 with TRBJ2-1; TRBD2 matches at 10 bases. The CDR3 runs 17 residues. V lost 1 base, J lost 7 bases, and 10 bases stayed unmatched. Germline CDR1 reads MGHRA; CDR2 reads YSYEKL. The CDR3 DNA sequence: TGCGCCAGCAGCCAAGTCGCTAGCGGGAGTCGGTATAATGAGCAGTTCTTC. Its translation: CASSQVASGSRYNEQFF.

V gene TRBV7-9 combines with J gene TRBJ2-7; 7 nucleotides line up with TRBD1. Losses at the gene ends were 1 base for V and 4 bases for J; bases not matched to a gene: 7. CDR1 SEHNR and CDR2 FQNEAQ come from the germline V gene (reference sequence). The CDR3 consists of 15 residues. The CDR3 protein is CASSLDRQGRYEQYF. In nucleotides, the CDR3 is TGTGCCAGCAGCTTAGATAGACAGGGAAGATACGAGCAGTACTTC.

The chain combines TRBV4-2 with TRBJ2-3; D is perhaps TRBD2 (6 bases). This CDR3 is 17 amino acids long. Trimming cost V 4 bases and J 0 bases, with 17 bases left between them. CDR1 and CDR2 (germline): LGHNA, YNFKEQ. This CDR3 reads CASSPRAIGTSTDTQYF. The CDR3 coding sequence is TGTGCCAGCAGCCCCCGAGCAATCGGGACTAGCACAGATACGCAGTATTTT.

The chain couples TRBV2 to TRBJ1-2, with D possibly matching TRBD1 (6 bases). This CDR3 contains 13 residues. The V end lost 3 bases, the J end lost 8 bases, and 13 bases lay between the germline ends. Per germline, CDR1 SNHLY and CDR2 FYNNEI. CDR3 amino acids: CASSEGGAWGYTF. As DNA, the CDR3 is TGTGCCAGCAGTGAGGGGGGGGCTTGGGGCTACACCTTC. The variable domain in full, completed from reference TRBV2 and TRBJ1-2, reads EPEVTQTPSHQVTQMGQEVILRCVPISNHLYFYWYRQILGQKVEFLVSFYNNEISEKSEIFDDQFSVERPDGSNFTLKIRSTKLEDSAMYFCASSEGGAWGYTFGSGTRLTVV.

This chain connects TRBV6-1 to TRBJ1-2; a possible D gene is TRBD1 (6 bases). The CDR3 length is 12 residues. Germline CDR1 and CDR2: MNHNS and SASEGT. V shed 8 bases and J shed 5 bases, with 12 bases lying between them. The DNA for the CDR3 is TGTGCCAGCCTTCGCACAGGGTATGGCTACACCTTC. Its protein product is CASLRTGYGYTF.

The chain joins TRBV5-1 to TRBJ2-1, with TRBD2 matching over 8 bases. CDR3 length: 13 residues. Germline V CDR1 and CDR2: SGHRS, YFSETQ. V shed 7 bases and J 1 base; nucleotides not matched to a gene: 1. This chain's CDR3 is CASRLASYNEQFF. DNA for the CDR3: TGCGCCAGCCGACTAGCGTCCTACAATGAGCAGTTCTTC.

The rearrangement links TRBV19 to TRBJ1-5, with 7 bases matching TRBD1. The germline gives CDR1 LNHDA, CDR2 SQIVND (reference sequence). V lost 2 bases and J lost 2; bases outside the gene matches: 6. The CDR3 totals 16 residues. CDR3 coding DNA: TGTGCCAGTAGTATAATCCGAGACAGGGGCAATCAGCCCCAGCATTTT. Amino acids: CASSIIRDRGNQPQHF.

The rearrangement links TRBV7-8 to TRBJ1-5; 10 nucleotides align to TRBD1. The CDR3 loop spans 15 amino acids. Germline-derived CDR1 and CDR2 are SGHVS and FQNEAQ. V gave up 5 bases and J gave up 7 bases; unmatched junction bases: 8. CDR3 sequence: CASSPNPGQGQPQHF. In DNA form, the CDR3 reads TGTGCCAGCAGCCCTAACCCGGGACAGGGGCAGCCCCAGCATTTT.